The T cell receptor beta chain described here comes from a study of blood T cell repertoires in COVID-19. Study summary: From T cells, B-cell-depleted T cells, or PBMCs came the material, which was cDNA or gDNA.

This table comes from immunoSEQ multiplex PCR, and its TCRdb copy is limited to in-frame clones, with some not included. Seen here are about 360,000 clones, around nine tenths observed once, and the top ten hold approximately 2.9%. The V gene end was trimmed by 5 bases and the J gene end by 10 bases; junction bases not matched to a gene: 6. There are 14 residues in the CDR3. Germline CDR1 and CDR2: MDHEN and SYDVKM. This TCR was recovered from a human donor in a cohort sampled during active COVID-19. The sequenced material came from peripheral blood. V gene TRBV28 combines with J gene TRBJ1-6, with 9 bases fitting TRBD1. The CDR3 is CASSKRDRDSPLHF. CDR3 sequence (DNA): TGTGCCAGCAGTAAACGGGACAGGGACTCACCCCTCCACTTT.